The clone carrying this T cell receptor (beta chain) was counted ten times or more. Its specificity is unknown. These data originate in a study of T-cell reconstitution after alpha-beta-depleted transplantation in children. General study findings and limits: The authors attributed T-cell counts and diversity one year after transplant mostly to newly produced T cells. TCRbeta diversity was high at day 60 in some patients (a result of surviving recipient T cells and thymic progenitors).

Preparation of the TCRbeta library involved a method that used unique molecular identifiers. Each CDR3 protein is one row after TCRdb ran MiXCR on the PCR reads. The sample has about 590,000 distinct CDR3 sequences, approximately 12% seen once. The V gene's germline CDR1 is SQVTM and CDR2 ANQGSEA. V gave up 6 bases and J gave up 2 bases; unmatched junction bases: 11. The CDR3 is 15 residues long. The sequence came from a male patient aged 10 to 17 who had a stem cell transplant for acute myeloid leukemia, so the T cells may come from the graft donor. The chain employs TRBV29-1 and TRBJ1-1; 8 bases map to TRBD1. The sample here was PBMCs, mostly from graft donor cells, taken 360 days after TCRalphabeta/CD19-depleted stem cell transplant. The CDR3 sequence: CSVGVPRGPNTEAFF. The CDR3 region has the DNA TGCAGCGTGGGGGTTCCCAGGGGGCCTAACACTGAAGCTTTCTTT.